The 29 T cell receptor beta chains listed next were all sequenced from one sample in a study of T cells in women clearing cervical HPV infection. Method: immunoSEQ multiplex PCR; TCRdb's copy keeps in-frame clones and lacks some. The sample table includes fewer than 50,000 clones. Material: blood buffy coat. The receptors originated from a woman aged 18 to 75 with a cervical HPV16 infection that either progressed to CIN3+ or cleared (not recorded which).

Turning to this clone: The read ends 3 residues early relative to the CDR3; the germline J gene fills the gap. This chain uses TRBV7-6 with TRBJ2-3, with D hard to call. The CDR3 is 13 residues long. V was trimmed by 5 bases and J by 4 bases, leaving 10 bases between them. Germline V gives CDR1 SGHVS, CDR2 FNYEAQ. The chain's CDR3 is CASSPNLPDTQYF. Partial CDR3 DNA: TGTGCCAGCAGCCCCAACCTACCAGATACG. Full variable domain (remainder filled in from reference TRBV7-6 and TRBJ2-3): GAGVSQSPRYKVTKRGQDVALRCDPISGHVSLYWYRQALGQGPEFLTYFNYEAQQDKSGLPNDRFSAERPEGSISTLTIQRTEQRDSAMYRCASSPNLPDTQYFGPGTRLTVL.

The CDR3 bases that were read are TGCAGTGCTAGAGACCTGCAGGGGGCGGGCTACGAG. Protein: CSARDLQGAGYE. The CDR3 reads in full as CSARDLQGAGYEQYF. This sequence joins TRBV20-1 and TRBJ2-7; 8 nucleotides line up with TRBD1. The CDR3 end falls 3 residues outside the read, so it is completed with the germline J gene. This CDR3 has 15 amino acids. The ends lost 0 bases at V and 3 bases at J; junction bases unmatched: 7. Looked up from germline, CDR1 is DFQATT and CDR2 is SNEGSKA (reference sequence).

Note on this clone: The sequenced fragment ends 3 residues before the CDR3 boundary, so the rest is inferred from the germline J gene. The genes are TRBV6-2 or TRBV6-3 and TRBJ2-7, with TRBD2 matching 9 bases. Germline trimming cut 6 bases from V and 6 bases from J; bases unmatched to any gene: 9. There are 14 residues in the CDR3. Germline V CDR1 and CDR2: MNHEY, SVGEGT. The DNA read from the CDR3 is TGTGCCAGCAGCCGTAGCGGGAGCTTAGGCGAG. This gives the protein CASSRSGSLGE. In full, the CDR3 reads CASSRSGSLGEQYF.

As for this clone: Read sequence stops 3 residues before the CDR3 end, and the germline J gene provides the missing end. This chain connects TRBV5-1 to TRBJ2-1; D gene uncertain. The CDR3 is 11 amino acids. Germline loops: CDR1 SGHRS, CDR2 YFSETQ. V was trimmed by 3 bases and J by 5 bases, leaving 3 bases between them. CDR3 in amino acids: CASSSHNEQFF. Incomplete CDR3 DNA: TGCGCCAGCAGCTCTCACAATGAG.

With regard to this clone: The read comes to an end 3 residues before the CDR3 does, leaving the germline J gene to fill in the end. This chain connects TRBV28 to TRBJ2-7, with no clear D. This CDR3 has 12 amino acids. V shed 2 bases and J shed 6 bases, with 8 bases lying between them. Looked up from germline, CDR1 is MDHEN and CDR2 is SYDVKM. CDR3 amino acids: CASSLVPGEQYF. CDR3 DNA, as far as it was read: TGTGCCAGCAGTTTAGTTCCAGGCGAG.

With respect to this clone: Read sequence stops 3 residues before the CDR3 end, and the germline J gene provides the missing end. The chain is built from TRBV3-1 (or the pseudogene TRBV3-2) and TRBJ2-2; tentative D call: TRBD2 (5 bases). Germline CDR1 and CDR2: LGHDT and YNNKEL (reference sequence). The CDR3 runs 14 residues. Trimming shortened V by 4 bases and J by 6 bases, and 12 bases separated the two germline ends. The CDR3 is CASSPGLTAGELFF. CDR3 DNA (partial): TGTGCCAGCAGCCCTGGACTGACGGCCGGGGAG.

As concerns this clone: The read ends 3 residues early relative to the CDR3; the germline J gene fills the gap. V is TRBV23-1 and J is TRBJ1-1; tentative D call: TRBD1 (5 bases). TRBV23-1 is classed as an ORF, of uncertain function. Between the trimmed V and J ends, which lost 0 bases and 3 bases, there was a span of 11 bases. The CDR3 covers 15 residues. The CDR3 is CASSQSAGEDTEAFF. CDR3 bases read: TGCGCCAGCAGTCAATCGGCGGGGGAGGACACTGAA.

A note on this clone: The read terminates 3 residues ahead of where the CDR3 ends, so the germline J gene completes it. The chain links TRBV29-1 to TRBJ1-1, with 9 bases fitting TRBD1. V was pared by 2 bases and J by 2 bases, with 3 bases of the junction left unmatched. CDR1 and CDR2 (germline): SQVTM, ANQGSEA. The CDR3 spans 14 residues. CDR3 DNA (partial): TGCAGCGTTGAACGGACAGGGGTAAACACTGAA. It yields the protein CSVERTGVNTE. The CDR3 in its entirety is CSVERTGVNTEAFF.

In the case of this clone: Coverage ceases 3 residues before the CDR3 finishes, and the germline J gene fills in the end. This chain joins TRBV7-2 and TRBJ2-3; tentative D call: TRBD1 (6 bases). CDR1 is SGHTA, CDR2 FQGNSA, per germline. Trimming shortened V by 5 bases and J by 2 bases, and 14 bases separated the two germline ends. The CDR3 is 15 amino acids. The CDR3 bases that were read are TGTGCCAGCAGCCCCGTCGGGACATTCACAGATACG. This codes for CASSPVGTFTDT. The full-length CDR3 reads as CASSPVGTFTDTQYF.

Regarding this clone: The read terminates 3 residues before the CDR3 end, so the remaining end is supplied by the germline J gene. The chain has TRBV6-2 or TRBV6-3 and TRBJ2-1; 9 bases align to TRBD2. The J segment lost 8 bases and the V segment lost 7 bases, leaving 12 bases of the junction unmatched. This CDR3 is 15 amino acids long. Looked up from germline, CDR1 is MNHEY and CDR2 is SVGEGT. The CDR3 bases that were read are TGTGCCAGCAAGGGCGGGAGGGCCCTCAGCGATGAG. As protein: CASKGGRALSDE. The whole CDR3 sequence is CASKGGRALSDEQFF.

Notes on this clone: The read gets to within 3 residues of the CDR3 end, and the germline J gene fills in the rest. This chain links TRBV20-1 with TRBJ2-1, with 9 bases identical to TRBD2. The V gene's germline CDR1 is DFQATT and CDR2 SNEGSKA (reference sequence). There are 14 residues in the CDR3. Trimming removed 7 bases from V and 3 bases from J; junction bases left unmatched: 7. This CDR3 is CSVERGVGYNEQFF. CDR3 DNA (partial): TGCAGTGTGGAGCGGGGGGTCGGCTACAATGAG.

As for this clone: The CDR3 end falls 3 residues outside the read, so it is completed with the germline J gene. This chain uses TRBV6-1 with TRBJ1-1; 9 nucleotides match TRBD1. The CDR3 has 14 amino acids. The V gene's germline CDR1 is MNHNS and CDR2 SASEGT. J lost 4 bases, V lost 3 bases, and 3 bases had no gene match. Incomplete CDR3 DNA: TGTGCCAGCAGTGACCACAGGGGGCCCACTGAA. It yields the protein CASSDHRGPTE. The whole CDR3 protein is CASSDHRGPTEAFF.

With regard to this clone: The read gets to within 3 residues of the CDR3 end, and the germline J gene fills in the rest. The rearrangement links TRBV7-3 to TRBJ2-3; TRBD2 aligns across 9 bases. This CDR3 spans 18 amino acids. Germline CDR1 is SGHTA and CDR2 is FQGTGA. With 1 base clipped from V and 4 bases from J, the junction kept 12 bases outside the gene matches. The sequenced CDR3 bases are TGTGCCAGCAGCTTAAGAGGGCCAGCGGGGGGAGGAGCAGATACG. As protein: CASSLRGPAGGGADT. From start to end, the CDR3 is CASSLRGPAGGGADTQYF.

With regard to this clone: The read comes to an end 3 residues before the CDR3 does, leaving the germline J gene to fill in the end. This chain links TRBV20-1 with TRBJ1-1, with D maybe TRBD1 (6 bases). The CDR3 is 14 amino acids. Germline V lookup: CDR1 DFQATT, CDR2 SNEGSKA (reference sequence). V was shortened by 6 bases and J by 0 bases, with 14 bases between the two germline ends. CDR3 DNA, as far as it was read: TGCAGTGCCCCGGGGGGGGCGGTGAACACTGAA. Translating gives CSAPGGAVNTE. The whole CDR3 sequence is CSAPGGAVNTEAFF.

With regard to this clone: The read ends 3 residues before the CDR3 terminus; that terminus is restored from the germline J gene. J is TRBJ1-5 and V is TRBV20-1; 12 bases map to TRBD1. Germline CDR1 reads DFQATT; CDR2 reads SNEGSKA (reference sequence). J lost 5 bases, V lost 8 bases, and 13 bases had no gene match. This CDR3 has 16 amino acids. The DNA read from the CDR3 is TGCAGTTGTCAACCCGGGACAGGGGGCCTAGATCAGCCC. This codes for CSCQPGTGGLDQP. The complete CDR3 reads CSCQPGTGGLDQPQHF.

A word on this clone: The CDR3 goes on 3 residues after the read ends, and that part is filled in from the germline J gene. The chain combines TRBV5-1 with TRBJ2-2; possibly TRBD2 for D (7 bases). The CDR3 has 15 amino acids. Germline CDR1 and CDR2: SGHRS and YFSETQ. V lost 5 bases and J 4 bases, leaving 15 bases between the germline ends. CDR3 region: CASRTIGGVTGELFF. The CDR3 DNA, read in part, is TGCGCCAGCAGGACTATAGGGGGGGTCACCGGGGAG.

With regard to this clone: The CDR3 goes on 3 residues after the read ends, and that part is filled in from the germline J gene. The chain combines TRBV30 with TRBJ1-5; TRBD1 aligns across 10 bases. CDR1 and CDR2 (germline): GTSNPN, SVGIG (reference sequence). J was trimmed by 9 bases and V by 0 bases; bases with no gene match: 8. The CDR3 is made up of 15 amino acids. The CDR3 sequence is CAWSVKTGGGMPQHF. CDR3 bases read: TGTGCCTGGAGTGTCAAGACAGGGGGCGGGATGCCC.

A word on this clone: The read ends 3 residues shy of where the CDR3 ends; the end is completed using the germline J gene. The chain joins TRBV12-3 or TRBV12-4 to TRBJ2-5; TRBD1 matches at 9 bases. The CDR3 runs 16 residues. J lost 5 bases, V lost 5 bases, and 12 bases had no gene match. The covered CDR3 bases are TGTGCCAGCAGTCACCTTTCGACAGGGGGGGACGAGACC. Its protein product is CASSHLSTGGDET. The full CDR3 protein is CASSHLSTGGDETQYF.

About this clone: The read ends 3 residues early relative to the CDR3; the germline J gene fills the gap. The chain recombines TRBV30 with TRBJ2-1, with 14 bases that match TRBD2. The trim removed 2 bases at V and 6 bases at J, leaving 6 bases unmatched. The CDR3 covers 16 residues. Looked up from germline, CDR1 is GTSNPN and CDR2 is SVGIG (reference sequence). Partial CDR3 DNA: TGTGCCTGGAGTACGGGACTAGCGGGAGATTTCAATGAG. This codes for CAWSTGLAGDFNE. The complete CDR3 protein is CAWSTGLAGDFNEQFF. Complete variable domain (other parts from reference TRBV30 and TRBJ2-1): SQTIHQWPATLVQPVGSPLSLECTVEGTSNPNLYWYRQAAGRGLQLLFYSVGIGQISSEVPQNLSASRPQDRQFILSSKKLLLSDSGFYLCAWSTGLAGDFNEQFFGPGTRLTVL.

Concerning this clone: The CDR3 goes on 3 residues after the read ends, and that part is filled in from the germline J gene. This chain connects TRBV6-1 to TRBJ1-1; D uncertain. Trimming shortened V by 2 bases and J by 3 bases, and 7 bases separated the two germline ends. Germline loops: CDR1 MNHNS, CDR2 SASEGT. The CDR3 extends over 13 amino acids. The CDR3 reads CASSESHYTEAFF. The part of the CDR3 DNA that was read is TGTGCCAGCAGTGAATCTCACTACACTGAA.

Concerning this clone itself: The read comes to an end 3 residues before the CDR3 does, leaving the germline J gene to fill in the end. This chain connects TRBV29-1 to TRBJ2-1; maybe TRBD2 (6 bases). CDR1 and CDR2 (germline): SQVTM, ANQGSEA. Trimming took 6 bases from V and 0 from J, leaving 15 bases between them. The CDR3 runs 15 residues. The CDR3 spells CSVRGLLSSYNEQFF. The sequenced CDR3 bases are TGCAGCGTACGTGGACTACTGAGCTCCTACAATGAG.

As for this clone: Read sequence stops 3 residues before the CDR3 end, and the germline J gene provides the missing end. The rearrangement links TRBV5-6 to TRBJ1-3; a weak D match, TRBD1 (6 bases). There are 14 residues in the CDR3. V was shortened by 4 bases and J by 2 bases, with 10 bases between the two germline ends. Germline values: CDR1 SGHDT, CDR2 YYEEEE. CDR3 bases read: TGTGCCAGCAGCCCACAGGGCCCTGGAAACACC. Its translation is CASSPQGPGNT. The whole CDR3 reads CASSPQGPGNTIYF.

With respect to this clone: The sequence runs out 3 residues before the end of the CDR3; the remainder is reconstructed from the germline J gene. The chain has TRBV7-7 and TRBJ2-5; possible D gene TRBD2, 6 bases. This CDR3 is 12 amino acids long. The germline V and J ends were trimmed by 2 bases and 5 bases, with 6 bases remaining between them. Germline CDR1 is SSHAT and CDR2 is FNYEAQ (reference sequence). The sequenced part of the CDR3 DNA is TGTGCCAGCAGCTTACGGGGGGAGACC. Protein product: CASSLRGET. The whole CDR3 protein reads CASSLRGETQYF.

Of note for this clone: The read halts 3 residues ahead of the CDR3 end, with the missing end drawn from the germline J gene. The chain links TRBV7-3 to TRBJ2-3; weak D call: TRBD2 (6 bases). The germline V and J ends were trimmed by 2 bases and 4 bases, with 10 bases remaining between them. CDR1 SGHTA and CDR2 FQGTGA come from the germline V gene. This CDR3 contains 14 residues. The CDR3 DNA, read in part, is TGTGCCAGCAGCTTAGCCCCTAGCGCAGATACG. Translated: CASSLAPSADT. The whole CDR3 region reads CASSLAPSADTQYF.

CDR3 DNA, as far as it was read: TGTGCCAGCAGGCATAGACAGGGCGAGGTATCACCA. This translates into CASRHRQGEVSP. The full CDR3 is CASRHRQGEVSPLFF. This chain links TRBV7-9 with TRBJ1-4; 7 bases fit TRBD1. The read terminates 3 residues before the CDR3 end, so the remaining end is supplied by the germline J gene. CDR1 is SEHNR, CDR2 FQNEAQ, per germline (reference sequence). The CDR3 covers 15 residues.

A note on this clone: The CDR3 extends 3 residues past the end of the read, so its final part is completed from the germline J gene. V usage is TRBV19 and J usage is TRBJ2-4, with TRBD1 matching 7 bases. The V gene end was trimmed by 3 bases and the J gene end by 0 bases; junction bases not matched to a gene: 11. The CDR3 covers 18 residues. Germline values: CDR1 LNHDA, CDR2 SQIVND (reference sequence). The CDR3 DNA, read in part, is TGTGCCAGTAGTATCGGGCGACAGGGCCCCCTAGCCAAAAACATT. As protein: CASSIGRQGPLAKNI. The complete CDR3 protein is CASSIGRQGPLAKNIQYF.

Comment on this clone: The read stops 3 residues short of the end of the CDR3; the missing end is completed from the germline J gene. The rearrangement uses TRBV7-3 and TRBJ2-1, with 10 bases matching TRBD1. Germline V gives CDR1 SGHTA, CDR2 FQGTGA. V shed 6 bases, J shed 6 bases, and the junction held 5 bases outside the gene matches. This CDR3 spans 14 amino acids. This CDR3 is CASSLDRGGNEQFF. The DNA read from the CDR3 is TGTGCCAGCAGTTTGGACAGGGGGGGCAATGAG.

About this clone: The read ends 3 residues early relative to the CDR3; the germline J gene fills the gap. The chain joins TRBV7-9 to TRBJ1-1; D not certain. Germline values: CDR1 SEHNR, CDR2 FQNEAQ (reference sequence). CDR3 length: 14 amino acids. The CDR3 DNA, read in part, is TGTGCCAGCAGCTTGCCTAGCGGGTTCTACGAG. Its translation is CASSLPSGFYE. The CDR3 in its entirety is CASSLPSGFYEAFF.

As to this clone: From the germline J gene comes the end of the CDR3, since the read stops 3 residues before it. The chain links TRBV2 to TRBJ2-7; TRBD2 might be the D (6 bases). Germline V gene sequence: CDR1 SNHLY, CDR2 FYNNEI. The CDR3 runs 12 residues. V lost 6 bases and J 6 bases, leaving 12 bases between the germline ends. Partial CDR3 DNA: TGTGCCAGCAGAGCGACTAGGGGCGAG. As protein: CASRATRGE. The full CDR3 protein is CASRATRGEQYF.